This T cell receptor (beta chain) was observed in a study of cytomegalovirus exposure and HLA in healthy donors. Profiled with immunoSEQ multiplex PCR; TCRdb holds only in-frame clones, not every one. Here the sample spans about 130,000 clones, around 90% being singletons. Turning to this clone: Antigen: not known.

The study's findings and limits: It was 164 TCR beta chains that were listed as cytomegalovirus-associated. CMV antigen specificity of a few CMV-associated chains was confirmed in vitro. The tendency of first-cohort TCR clusters to co-occur in the roughly 130 validation repertoires emerged from a later analysis. Many donors carried some public TCRs, although rarity characterized most TCR sequences.

This CDR3 has 18 residues. Germline CDR1 and CDR2: SNHLY and FYNNEI. V lost 6 bases to trimming and J lost 4 bases, with 26 bases between them. Sequenced: PBMCs. The J gene is TRBJ2-3, the V gene TRBV2; D may be TRBD2 (5 bases). This sequence originates from a woman younger than 45 in good health and CMV-seropositive. CDR3 protein: CASRGSRGSIGLADTQYF. In DNA, the CDR3 is TGTGCCAGCAGGGGAAGCCGTGGGAGCATTGGGCTCGCAGATACGCAGTATTTT.